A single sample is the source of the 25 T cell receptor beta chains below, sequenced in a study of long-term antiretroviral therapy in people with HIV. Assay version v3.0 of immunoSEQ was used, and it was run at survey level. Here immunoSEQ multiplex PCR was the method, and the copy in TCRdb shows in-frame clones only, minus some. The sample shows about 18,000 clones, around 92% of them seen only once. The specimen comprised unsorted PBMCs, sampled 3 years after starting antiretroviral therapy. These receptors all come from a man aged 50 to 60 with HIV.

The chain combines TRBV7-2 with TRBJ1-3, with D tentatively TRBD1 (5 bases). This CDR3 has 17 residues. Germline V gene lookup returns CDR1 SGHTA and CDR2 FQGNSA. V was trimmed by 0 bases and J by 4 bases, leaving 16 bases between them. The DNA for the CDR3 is TGTGCCAGCAGCTTAGCGCATCCCGGGGCATCCGGAAACACCATATATTTT. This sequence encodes CASSLAHPGASGNTIYF.

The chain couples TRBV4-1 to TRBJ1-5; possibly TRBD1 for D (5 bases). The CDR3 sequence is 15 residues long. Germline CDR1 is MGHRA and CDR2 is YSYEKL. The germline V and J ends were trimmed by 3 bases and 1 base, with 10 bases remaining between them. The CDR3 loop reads CASSHHRDSNQPQHF. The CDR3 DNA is TGCGCCAGCAGCCATCACCGGGACAGCAATCAGCCCCAGCATTTT.

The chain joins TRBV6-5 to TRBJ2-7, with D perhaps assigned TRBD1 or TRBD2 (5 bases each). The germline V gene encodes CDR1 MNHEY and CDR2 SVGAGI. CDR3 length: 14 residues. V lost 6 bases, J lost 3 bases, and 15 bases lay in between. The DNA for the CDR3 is TGTGCCAGCAGCAATCCGGGACGTTTCTACGAGCAGTACTTC. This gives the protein CASSNPGRFYEQYF.

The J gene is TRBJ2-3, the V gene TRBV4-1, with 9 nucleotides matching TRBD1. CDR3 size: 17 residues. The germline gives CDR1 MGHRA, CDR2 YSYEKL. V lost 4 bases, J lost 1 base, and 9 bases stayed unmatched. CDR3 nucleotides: TGCGCCAGCAGCCGCAGGACAGGGGAGGGGGGCACAGATACGCAGTATTTT. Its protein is CASSRRTGEGGTDTQYF.

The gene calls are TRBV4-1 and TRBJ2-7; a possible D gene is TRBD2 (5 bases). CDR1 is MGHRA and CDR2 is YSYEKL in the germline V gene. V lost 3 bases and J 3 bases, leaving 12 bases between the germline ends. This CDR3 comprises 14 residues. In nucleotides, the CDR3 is TGCGCCAGCAGCCATACAGAGGGCAGCTACGAGCAGTACTTC. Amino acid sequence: CASSHTEGSYEQYF.

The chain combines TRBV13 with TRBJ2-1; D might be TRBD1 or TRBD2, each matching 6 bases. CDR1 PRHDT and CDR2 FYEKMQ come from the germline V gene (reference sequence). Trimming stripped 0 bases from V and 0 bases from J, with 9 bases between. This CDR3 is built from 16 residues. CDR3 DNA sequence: TGTGCCAGCAGCTTAGGTGAGGGGGGCTCCTACAATGAGCAGTTCTTC. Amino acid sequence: CASSLGEGGSYNEQFF.

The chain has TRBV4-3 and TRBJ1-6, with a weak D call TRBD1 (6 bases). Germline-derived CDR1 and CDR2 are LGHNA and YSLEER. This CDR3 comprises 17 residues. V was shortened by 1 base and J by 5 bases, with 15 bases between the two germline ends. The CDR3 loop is CASSQVLWQGNNSPLHF. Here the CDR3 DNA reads TGCGCCAGCAGCCAAGTATTATGGCAGGGGAATAATTCACCCCTCCACTTT.

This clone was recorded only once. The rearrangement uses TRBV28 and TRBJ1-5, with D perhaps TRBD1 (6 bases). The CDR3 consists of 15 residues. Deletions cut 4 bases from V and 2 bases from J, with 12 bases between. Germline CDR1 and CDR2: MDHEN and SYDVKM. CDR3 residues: CASSSTGRGNQPQHF. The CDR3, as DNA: TGTGCCAGCAGTTCGACAGGACGGGGCAATCAGCCCCAGCATTTT.

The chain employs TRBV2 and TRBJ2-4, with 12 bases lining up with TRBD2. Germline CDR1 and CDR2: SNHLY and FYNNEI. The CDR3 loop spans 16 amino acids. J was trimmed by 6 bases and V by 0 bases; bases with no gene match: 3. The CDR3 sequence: CASSEAGTSGLNIQYF. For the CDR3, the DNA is TGTGCCAGCAGTGAAGCCGGGACTAGCGGGTTAAACATTCAGTACTTC.

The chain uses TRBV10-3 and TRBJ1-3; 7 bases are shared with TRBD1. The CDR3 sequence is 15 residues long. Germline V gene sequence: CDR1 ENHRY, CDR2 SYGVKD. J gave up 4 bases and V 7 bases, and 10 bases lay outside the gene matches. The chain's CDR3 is CAITRGQALGNTIYF. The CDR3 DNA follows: TGTGCCATCACCCGAGGACAGGCCTTGGGAAACACCATATATTTT.

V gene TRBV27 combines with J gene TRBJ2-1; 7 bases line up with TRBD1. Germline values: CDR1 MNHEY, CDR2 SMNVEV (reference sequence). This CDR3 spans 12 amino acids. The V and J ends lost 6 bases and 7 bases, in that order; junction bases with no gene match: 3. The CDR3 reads CASRTGSNEQFF. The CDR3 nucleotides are TGTGCCAGCAGGACAGGGTCTAATGAGCAGTTCTTC.

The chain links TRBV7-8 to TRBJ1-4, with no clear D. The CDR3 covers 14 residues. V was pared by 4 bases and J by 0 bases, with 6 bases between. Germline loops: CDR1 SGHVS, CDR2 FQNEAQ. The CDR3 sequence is CASSSSATNEKLFF. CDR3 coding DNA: TGTGCCAGCAGCTCATCTGCAACTAATGAAAAACTGTTTTTT.

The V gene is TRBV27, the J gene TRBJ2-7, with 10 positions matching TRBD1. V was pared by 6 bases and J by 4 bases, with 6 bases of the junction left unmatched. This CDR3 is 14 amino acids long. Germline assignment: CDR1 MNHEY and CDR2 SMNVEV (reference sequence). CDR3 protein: CASRRDRGFYEQYF. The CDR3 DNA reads TGTGCCAGCAGGAGGGACAGGGGTTTTTACGAGCAGTACTTC.

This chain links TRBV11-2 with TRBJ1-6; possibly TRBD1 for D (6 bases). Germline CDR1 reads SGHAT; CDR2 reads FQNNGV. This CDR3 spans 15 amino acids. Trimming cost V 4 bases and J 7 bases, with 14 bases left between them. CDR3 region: CASSSYRDKNSPLHF. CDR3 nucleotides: TGTGCCAGCAGCTCTTACCGGGACAAAAATTCACCCCTCCACTTT.

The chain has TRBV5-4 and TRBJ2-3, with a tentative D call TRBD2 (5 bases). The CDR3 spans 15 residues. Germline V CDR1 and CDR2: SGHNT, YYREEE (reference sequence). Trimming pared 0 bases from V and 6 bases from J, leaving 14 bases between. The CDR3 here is CASSLERDYVDTQYF. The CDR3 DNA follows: TGTGCCAGCAGCTTGGAACGGGATTATGTCGATACGCAGTATTTT.

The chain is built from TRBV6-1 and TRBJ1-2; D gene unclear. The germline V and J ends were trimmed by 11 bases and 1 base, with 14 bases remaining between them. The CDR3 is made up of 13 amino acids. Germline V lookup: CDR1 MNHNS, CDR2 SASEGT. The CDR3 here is CAAAPTGNYGYTF. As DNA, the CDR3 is TGTGCCGCCGCGCCGACGGGTAACTATGGCTACACCTTC.

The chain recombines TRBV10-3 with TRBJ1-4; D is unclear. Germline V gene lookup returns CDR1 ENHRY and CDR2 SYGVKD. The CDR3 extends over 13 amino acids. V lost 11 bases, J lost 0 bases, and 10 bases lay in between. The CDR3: CAVRGATNEKLFF. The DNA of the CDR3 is TGTGCCGTCCGTGGAGCAACTAATGAAAAACTGTTTTTT.

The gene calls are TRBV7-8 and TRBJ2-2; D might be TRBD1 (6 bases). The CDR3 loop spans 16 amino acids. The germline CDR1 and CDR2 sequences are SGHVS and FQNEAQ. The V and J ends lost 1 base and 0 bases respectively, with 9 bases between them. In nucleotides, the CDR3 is TGTGCCAGCAGCTTAGAGGGACACTCGAACACCGGGGAGCTGTTTTTT. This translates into CASSLEGHSNTGELFF.

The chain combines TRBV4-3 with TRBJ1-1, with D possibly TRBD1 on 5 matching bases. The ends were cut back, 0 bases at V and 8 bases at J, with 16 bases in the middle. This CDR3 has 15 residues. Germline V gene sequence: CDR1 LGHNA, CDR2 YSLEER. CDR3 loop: CASSQDWRGSLEAFF. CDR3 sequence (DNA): TGCGCCAGCAGCCAAGATTGGCGGGGGTCCTTAGAAGCTTTCTTT.

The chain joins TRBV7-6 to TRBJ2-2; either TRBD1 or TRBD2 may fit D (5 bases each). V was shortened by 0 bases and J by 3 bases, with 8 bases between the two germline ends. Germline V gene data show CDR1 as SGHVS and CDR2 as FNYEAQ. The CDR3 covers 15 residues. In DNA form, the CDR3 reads TGTGCCAGCAGCTTAGCGCTGGGGGACACCGGGGAGCTGTTTTTT. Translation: CASSLALGDTGELFF.

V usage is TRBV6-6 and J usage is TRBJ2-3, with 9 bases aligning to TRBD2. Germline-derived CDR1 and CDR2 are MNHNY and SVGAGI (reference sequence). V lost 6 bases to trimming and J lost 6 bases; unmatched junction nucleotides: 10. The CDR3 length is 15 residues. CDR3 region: CASSPSAGGGDTQYF. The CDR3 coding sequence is TGTGCCAGCAGCCCCTCAGCGGGGGGCGGGGATACGCAGTATTTT.

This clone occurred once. This CDR3 is CSVQGPSGNTIYF. CDR3 in DNA: TGCAGCGTCCAAGGGCCCTCTGGAAACACCATATATTTT. This chain connects TRBV29-1 to TRBJ1-3; D ambiguous. Germline V CDR1 and CDR2: SQVTM, ANQGSEA. CDR3 length: 13 amino acids. V was cut by 6 bases and J by 0 bases, with 9 bases left in between.

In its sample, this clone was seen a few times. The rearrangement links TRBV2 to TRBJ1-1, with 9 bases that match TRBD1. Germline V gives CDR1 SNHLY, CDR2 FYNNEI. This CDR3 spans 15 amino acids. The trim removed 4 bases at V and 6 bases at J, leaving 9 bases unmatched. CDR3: CASSALERDRAEAFF. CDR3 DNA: TGTGCCAGCAGTGCCCTGGAAAGGGACAGGGCTGAAGCTTTCTTT.

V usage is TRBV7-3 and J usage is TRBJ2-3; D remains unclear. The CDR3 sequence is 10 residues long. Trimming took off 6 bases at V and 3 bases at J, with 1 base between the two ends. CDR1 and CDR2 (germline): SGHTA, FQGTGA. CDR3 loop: CASSTDTQYF. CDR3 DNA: TGTGCCAGCAGTACAGATACGCAGTATTTT.

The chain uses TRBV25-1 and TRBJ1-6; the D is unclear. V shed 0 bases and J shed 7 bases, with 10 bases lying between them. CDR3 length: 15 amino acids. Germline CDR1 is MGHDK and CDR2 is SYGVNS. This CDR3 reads CASSEYGLGNSPLHF. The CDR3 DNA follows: TGTGCCAGCAGTGAATACGGATTAGGGAATTCACCCCTCCACTTT.